The rows below give T cell receptor beta chains drawn from one sample of a study of blood T cell repertoires in COVID-19. TCRdb's copy holds only in-frame clones and misses some; the assay was immunoSEQ multiplex PCR. This table holds about 150,000 clones, about 89% found once. Sequencing was performed on peripheral blood. Receptors originate from an elderly man with acute or convalescent COVID-19. Both conserved end residues are part of each CDR3. A D gene is named only where the DNA matches it firmly. Rows may omit the clone size; those that give it use once, few, many or a size class.

TRBJ1-2	-	-	TRBV5-6	17	CASSTYKERARPYGYTF	TGTGCCAGCAGCACATATAAGGAGCGAGCACGACCTTATGGCTACACCTTC
TRBJ1-2	-	TRBD1	TRBV5-6	13	CASSRQGNYGYTF	TGTGCCAGCAGCCGACAGGGAAACTATGGCTACACCTTC
TRBJ1-4	-	TRBD1	TRBV19	15	CASNSGDRAGEKLFF	TGTGCCAGTAATTCAGGGGACAGGGCGGGTGAAAAACTGTTTTTT
TRBJ1-3	-	-	TRBV10-1	9	CASSDGTIF	TGCGCCAGCAGTGATGGGACAATATTT
TRBJ1-1	-	-	TRBV30	14	CAWSRNRRNTEAFF	TGTGCCTGGAGTAGGAACAGGCGCAACACTGAAGCTTTCTTT
TRBJ2-5	-	-	TRBV30	12	CAWRNNQETQYF	TGTGCCTGGAGAAACAATCAAGAGACCCAGTACTTC
TRBJ1-6	-	-	TRBV6-4	13	CASRGQGNSPLHF	TGTGCCAGCAGAGGGCAGGGAAATTCACCCCTCCACTTT
TRBJ2-1	-	TRBD1	TRBV11-3	14	CASSLIPTGPEQFF	TGTGCCAGCAGCTTAATTCCGACAGGGCCTGAGCAGTTCTTC
TRBJ2-1	-	TRBD1	TRBV27	15	CASAVGRGLGNEQFF	TGTGCCAGCGCCGTGGGCAGGGGGCTAGGAAATGAGCAGTTCTTC
TRBJ2-7	-	TRBD2	TRBV4-2	15	CASSPVAGALYEQYF	TGTGCCAGCAGCCCGGTAGCGGGGGCCCTCTACGAGCAGTACTTC
TRBJ2-7	-	TRBD1	TRBV2	14	CASRGTGSSYEQYF	TGTGCCAGCAGAGGGACAGGGAGCTCCTACGAGCAGTACTTC
TRBJ2-3	-	TRBD2	TRBV5-1	15	CASSVTSGRGGTQYF	TGCGCCAGCAGCGTGACGAGCGGGCGGGGGGGTACGCAGTATTTT
TRBJ2-7	-	TRBD2	TRBV7-8	16	CASSLGLAGGSYEQYF	TGTGCCAGCAGCTTAGGACTAGCGGGAGGGTCCTACGAGCAGTACTTC
TRBJ1-5	once	-	TRBV6-6	13	CASSYVSDQPQHF	TGTGCCAGCAGTTACGTTAGCGATCAGCCCCAGCATTTT
TRBJ2-5	-	TRBD2	TRBV7-9	18	CASSFWGIAGGPLETQYF	TGTGCCAGCAGCTTTTGGGGGATAGCGGGAGGGCCTTTAGAGACCCAGTACTTC
TRBJ2-7	once	-	TRBV11-3	15	CASSTNRRGTYEQYF	TGTGCCAGCAGCACGAATCGAAGGGGGACCTACGAGCAGTACTTC
TRBJ1-1	-	-	TRBV7-9	15	CASSSSRKGGTEAFF	TGTGCCAGCAGCTCAAGCCGTAAGGGGGGGACTGAAGCTTTCTTT
TRBJ1-2	-	TRBD1	TRBV5-6	14	CASSTGQGDYGYTF	TGTGCCAGCAGCACTGGACAGGGCGACTATGGCTACACCTTC
TRBJ2-2	-	TRBD2	TRBV7-8	16	CASSFLSSGGTGELFF	TGTGCCAGCAGCTTTTTGTCTAGCGGGGGGACCGGGGAGCTGTTTTTT
TRBJ2-7	few	TRBD1	TRBV10-3	15	CAISESAGQGYEQYF	TGTGCCATCAGTGAGTCGGCCGGACAGGGCTACGAGCAGTACTTC
TRBJ2-3	-	TRBD1	TRBV5-1	14	CASSRDRNADTQYF	TGCGCCAGCAGCAGGGACAGGAACGCAGATACGCAGTATTTT
TRBJ2-1	-	-	TRBV1	15	CTSSQGGQGNDEQFF	TGCACCAGCAGCCAGGGGGGACAGGGTAACGATGAGCAGTTCTTC
TRBJ2-3	-	-	TRBV5-4	14	CASSFEQYGDTQYF	TGTGCCAGCAGCTTTGAACAGTATGGAGATACGCAGTATTTT
TRBJ2-7	-	TRBD1	TRBV18	15	CASSPSFTGGAEKYF	TGTGCCAGCTCACCATCTTTTACAGGGGGCGCGGAAAAGTACTTC
TRBJ2-1	-	-	TRBV9	15	CASSVVGGSYNEQFF	TGTGCCAGCAGCGTAGTGGGGGGCTCCTACAATGAGCAGTTCTTC
TRBJ2-5	once	TRBD2	TRBV2	13	CASRTSGTQTQYF	TGTGCCAGCAGGACTAGCGGGACACAGACCCAGTACTTC
TRBJ2-5	-	TRBD2	TRBV2	14	CASSEVGGGETQYF	TGTGCCAGCAGTGAAGTGGGGGGGGGAGAGACCCAGTACTTC
TRBJ2-5	-	TRBD2	TRBV6-2/TRBV6-3	15	CASSYLAGGGETQYF	TGTGCCAGCAGTTACCTGGCGGGAGGGGGAGAGACCCAGTACTTC
TRBJ2-3	-	-	TRBV7-2	15	CASSLGGLGTDTQYF	TGTGCCAGCAGCTTAGGGGGGCTGGGGACAGATACGCAGTATTTT
TRBJ2-7	few	-	TRBV6-5	13	CASSYRAGYEQYF	TGTGCCAGCAGTTACCGAGCCGGGTACGAGCAGTACTTC
TRBJ1-1	-	-	TRBV29-1	14	CSVEEQGGWTEAFF	TGCAGCGTTGAAGAACAGGGTGGTTGGACTGAAGCTTTCTTT
TRBJ2-5	-	-	TRBV27	13	CASSRVGRETQYF	TGTGCCAGCAGTAGGGTAGGGAGAGAGACCCAGTACTTC
TRBJ2-7	-	TRBD1	TRBV5-1	12	CASSLYRGEQYF	TGCGCCAGCAGCTTATACAGGGGCGAGCAGTACTTC
TRBJ1-2	-	TRBD1	TRBV6-2/TRBV6-3	13	CASSWKTGMGYTF	TGTGCCAGCAGTTGGAAGACAGGGATGGGCTACACCTTC
TRBJ2-1	-	TRBD1	TRBV7-7	15	CASSRGQGVYNEQFF	TGTGCTAGCAGCCGCGGACAGGGGGTCTACAATGAGCAGTTCTTC
TRBJ2-2	-	-	TRBV6-6	16	CASSSSGEDHTGELFF	TGTGCCAGCAGCAGCTCGGGGGAGGACCACACCGGGGAGCTGTTTTTT
TRBJ2-7	-	TRBD2	TRBV10-3	16	CAISESGTSGPTKQYF	TGTGCCATCAGTGAGTCCGGGACTAGCGGTCCTACGAAGCAGTACTTC
TRBJ2-5	-	TRBD1	TRBV28	14	CASSTRQGAETQYF	TGTGCCAGCAGTACTAGACAGGGGGCAGAGACCCAGTACTTC
TRBJ2-3	-	-	TRBV6-6	13	CASSYNREDTQYF	TGTGCCAGCAGTTATAACCGGGAAGATACGCAGTATTTT
TRBJ1-1	-	TRBD1	TRBV7-9	16	CASSLEGGQGSRKAFF	TGTGCCAGCAGCTTAGAAGGGGGACAGGGGTCCAGGAAAGCTTTCTTT
TRBJ2-1	-	-	TRBV5-1	14	CASSFGSSYNEQFF	TGCGCCAGCAGCTTCGGGAGCTCCTACAATGAGCAGTTCTTC
TRBJ1-3	-	-	TRBV28	11	CATHSGNTIYF	TGTGCCACCCACTCTGGAAACACCATATATTTT
TRBJ1-5	-	TRBD1	TRBV19	18	CASSMSRDRGSGNQPQHF	TGTGCCAGTAGCATGTCCCGGGACAGGGGTTCAGGCAATCAGCCCCAGCATTTT
TRBJ1-1	-	-	TRBV6-5	12	CASSSVRSEAFF	TGTGCCAGCAGTTCCGTTAGGAGCGAAGCTTTCTTT
TRBJ1-6	-	-	TRBV28	14	CASSLRQIISPLHF	TGTGCCAGCAGTCTCCGACAGATAATTTCACCCCTCCACTTT
TRBJ2-5	-	-	TRBV7-7	13	CASSLYFRETQYF	TGTGCCAGCAGCTTATACTTCCGAGAGACCCAGTACTTC